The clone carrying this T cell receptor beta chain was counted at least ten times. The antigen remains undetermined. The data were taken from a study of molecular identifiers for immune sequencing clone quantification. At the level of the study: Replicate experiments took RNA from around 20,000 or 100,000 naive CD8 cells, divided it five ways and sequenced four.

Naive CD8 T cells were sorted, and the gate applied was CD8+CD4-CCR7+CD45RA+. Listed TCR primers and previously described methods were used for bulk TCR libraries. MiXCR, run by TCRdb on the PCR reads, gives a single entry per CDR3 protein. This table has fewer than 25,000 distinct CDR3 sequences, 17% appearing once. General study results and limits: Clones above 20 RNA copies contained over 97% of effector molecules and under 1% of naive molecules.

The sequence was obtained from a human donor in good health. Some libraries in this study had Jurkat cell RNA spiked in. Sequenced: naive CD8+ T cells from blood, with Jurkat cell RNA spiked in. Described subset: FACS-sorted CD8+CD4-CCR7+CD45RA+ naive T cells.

CDR3 in DNA: TGCAGTGGTCATAGGGATCGTCTGGAGGAGGCCAAAAACATTCAGTACTTC. As protein: CSGHRDRLEEAKNIQYF. The chain has TRBV20-1 and TRBJ2-4, with D tentatively TRBD2 (5 bases). CDR1 is DFQATT, CDR2 SNEGSKA, per germline (reference sequence). The CDR3 totals 17 residues. Deletions cut 7 bases from V and 1 base from J, with 23 bases between.